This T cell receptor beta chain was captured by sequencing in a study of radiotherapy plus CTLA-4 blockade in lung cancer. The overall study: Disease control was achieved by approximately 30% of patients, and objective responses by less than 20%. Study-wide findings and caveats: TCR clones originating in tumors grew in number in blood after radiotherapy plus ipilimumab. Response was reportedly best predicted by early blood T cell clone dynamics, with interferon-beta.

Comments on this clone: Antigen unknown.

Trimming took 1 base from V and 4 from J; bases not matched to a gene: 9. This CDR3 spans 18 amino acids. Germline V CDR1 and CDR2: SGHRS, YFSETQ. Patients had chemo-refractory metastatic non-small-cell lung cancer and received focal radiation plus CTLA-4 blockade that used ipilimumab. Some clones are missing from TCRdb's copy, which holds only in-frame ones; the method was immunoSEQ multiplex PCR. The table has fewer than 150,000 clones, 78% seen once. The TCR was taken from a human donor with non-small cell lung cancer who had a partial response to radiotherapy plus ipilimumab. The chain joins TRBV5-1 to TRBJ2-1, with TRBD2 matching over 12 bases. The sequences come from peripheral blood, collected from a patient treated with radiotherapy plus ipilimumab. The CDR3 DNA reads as TGCGCCAGCAGCTTGAGGTCTAGCGGGAGGGAAACTTACAATGAGCAGTTCTTC. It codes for CASSLRSSGRETYNEQFF. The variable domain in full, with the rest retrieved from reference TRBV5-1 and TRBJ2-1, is KAGVTQTPRYLIKTRGQQVTLSCSPISGHRSVSWYQQTPGQGLQFLFEYFSETQRNKGNFPGRFSGRQFSNSRSEMNVSTLELGDSALYLCASSLRSSGRETYNEQFFGPGTRLTVL.